The following is a TCR beta chain sequence with its context. Its cognate antigen is unknown. The V end was cut by 3 bases, the J end by 0 bases, with 20 bases between. The CDR3 runs to 18 residues. Per the germline V gene, CDR1 is KGHSH and CDR2 is LQKENI. The data originate from a study of T cell responses to AZD1222 COVID-19 vaccine. Study as a whole: The study pooled second doses at about 4 or about 12 weeks.

Regarding the study as a whole: Spike-specific TCR breadth and depth rose after two AZD1222 doses. Across the whole spike, CD4 TCRs peaked at regions 160-218 and 743-854. Donors in the cohort were predominantly white British and more often female, and clonal diversity was possibly underestimated.

Data came from immunoSEQ multiplex PCR; TCRdb stores just in-frame clones and leaves some out. The data show some 64,000 clones, with roughly 84% seen just once and less than 9.5% held by the top ten. The specimen comprised peripheral blood, sampled on day 0 of AZD1222 vaccination. The chain carries TRBV18 and TRBJ2-5; D might be TRBD2 (6 bases). The receptor was derived from an adult in good health. In DNA form, the CDR3 reads TGTGCCAGCTCACCCCGGGACTCCCAACCACCTTACCAAGAGACCCAGTACTTC. It encodes CASSPRDSQPPYQETQYF. The full variable domain, rest sourced from reference TRBV18 and TRBJ2-5, is NAGVMQNPRHLVRRRGQEARLRCSPMKGHSHVYWYRQLPEEGLKFMVYLQKENIIDESGMPKERFSAEFPKEGPSILRIQQVVRGDSAAYFCASSPRDSQPPYQETQYFGPGTRLLVL.